This T cell receptor beta chain comes out of a study of chemoradiotherapy in HPV16-positive cancers. Study in general: Candidate HPV-specific clones and shared TCR motifs came from a couple of HPV16-positive patients.

Whole-study results and caveats: Only a couple of HPV16-positive patients supplied the functional HPV-specificity definition. HPV-responsive T-cell expansion during chemoradiotherapy was linked to improved recurrence-free survival in HPV16-positive patients. Candidate HPV-specific clones and E7-related TCR motifs grew in tumor during treatment.

This clone showed up just a few times. The antigen remains unidentified. Relative to the germline gene, one junction end is altered; a read error may explain this. The CDR3 is 8 amino acids. Germline values: CDR1 LGHNT, CDR2 FRNRAP. Libraries were prepared by immunoSEQ multiplex PCR; TCRdb keeps only in-frame clonotypes and omits some of them. Of about 16,000 clones in the sample, roughly two thirds were seen once. The receptor was derived from a human donor with HPV-associated anogenital cancer. The chain couples TRBV12-5 to TRBJ2-7; D gene unclear. This material consisted of tumor tissue, taken from a patient who underwent chemoradiotherapy. This CDR3 is CASGLGNF. CDR3 in DNA: TGTGCTAGTGGGTTGGGGAACTTC.